Listed below are T cell receptor beta chains from one sample, sequenced in a study of identical twins. TCRdb itself ran the 5' RACE reads through MiXCR, one entry per CDR3 protein. There are more than 1.5 million distinct CDR3 sequences in the sample; about 32% occur only once, and 0.25% to 0.3% lies in the top ten. Input material: cord blood. The origin of the receptors is a newborn girl in good health. Both conserved end residues are part of each CDR3. Each record gives: J gene, clone size, D gene, V gene, CDR3 protein, CDR3 DNA. The D gene is left open where the match is weak. Only part of the rows carry a size: once, few, many, or a class if the clone is expanded.

TRBJ1-2 - - TRBV7-9 CSSSLYGYTF TGTTCCAGCAGCTTGTATGGCTACACCTTC
TRBJ1-2 - TRBD1 TRBV20-1 CSAHSTGTGSYNYGYTF TGCAGTGCTCACTCAACCGGGACAGGGTCATATAACTATGGCTACACCTTC
TRBJ2-1 many - TRBV9 CASSVRGSSYNEQFF TGTGCCAGCAGCGTAAGGGGTAGCTCCTACAATGAGCAGTTCTTC
TRBJ2-3 many TRBD2 TRBV28 CASKSYREGPDTQYF TGTGCCAGCAAGTCCTATCGGGAGGGCCCGGATACGCAGTATTTT
TRBJ1-6 - - TRBV12-3/TRBV12-4 CASSLMSGVRFIGSYNSPLHF TGTGCCAGCAGTTTAATGTCGGGGGTTCGTTTTATCGGCTCCTATAATTCACCCCTCCACTTT
TRBJ2-5 few TRBD1 TRBV24-1 CATSDFDRGQETQYF TGTGCCACCAGTGACTTCGACAGGGGACAAGAGACCCAGTACTTC
TRBJ1-4 - - TRBV20-1 CSARWGGEEKLFF TGCAGTGCTAGATGGGGGGGGGAGGAAAAACTGTTTTTT
TRBJ1-6 many TRBD1 TRBV5-1 CASSLDRDSPYNSPLHF TGCGCCAGCAGCTTGGACCGGGACAGTCCATATAATTCACCCCTCCACTTT
TRBJ2-5 few - TRBV5-1 CASSPFGGRVRETQYF TGCGCCAGCAGCCCCTTTGGGGGCAGGGTTCGAGAGACCCAGTACTTC
TRBJ1-2 few - TRBV7-2 CASSLAVGANYGYTF TGTGCCAGCAGCTTAGCGGTCGGAGCTAACTATGGCTACACCTTC
TRBJ2-1 - - TRBV29-1 CSAYRTAYNEQFF TGCAGCGCCTACCGGACAGCCTACAATGAGCAGTTCTTC
TRBJ2-1 - - TRBV20-1 CSAREGGGPRYNEQFF TGCAGTGCTAGAGAAGGGGGAGGGCCAAGGTACAATGAGCAGTTCTTC
TRBJ2-3 - - TRBV27 CASSWRHLGDTQYF TGTGCCAGCAGTTGGAGGCACCTGGGGGATACGCAGTATTTT
TRBJ2-5 many - TRBV7-9 CASSPWGRQETQYF TGTGCCAGCAGCCCTTGGGGACGGCAAGAGACCCAGTACTTC
TRBJ1-6 - - TRBV4-2 CASSRGDTSPLHF TGTGCCAGCAGCCGAGGGGATACCTCACCCCTCCACTTT
TRBJ2-1 few TRBD2 TRBV7-2 CASSLTSGDYEQFF TGTGCCAGCAGCTTAACTAGCGGGGATTATGAGCAGTTCTTC
TRBJ2-4 many - TRBV29-1 CSVARAKNIQYF TGCAGCGTTGCCAGGGCCAAAAACATTCAGTACTTC
TRBJ2-7 - - TRBV7-9 CASSLGATGSREQYF TGTGCCAGCAGCTTAGGTGCGACTGGGTCGAGAGAGCAGTACTTC
TRBJ2-4 - - TRBV7-2 CASSLYGSAKNIQYF TGTGCCAGCAGCTTATACGGGAGTGCCAAAAACATTCAGTACTTC
TRBJ2-5 - TRBD2 TRBV24-1 CATSRTSGRNEQYF TGTGCCACCAGTAGGACTAGCGGGAGGAATGAGCAGTACTTC
TRBJ2-7 once TRBD2 TRBV28 CASGITRGGLSYEQYF TGTGCCAGCGGTATCACGCGGGGGGGCCTCTCCTACGAGCAGTACTTC
TRBJ1-5 many - TRBV20-1 CSARGQVNQPQHF TGCAGTGCTAGGGGGCAGGTTAATCAGCCCCAGCATTTT
TRBJ2-3 - - TRBV3-1 CASSPRTATDTQYF TGTGCCAGCAGCCCCCGGACAGCCACAGATACGCAGTATTTT
TRBJ2-3 - TRBD2 TRBV25-1 CASKKRGVTDTQYF TGTGCCAGCAAAAAGCGGGGGGTCACAGATACGCAGTATTTT
TRBJ2-7 few TRBD1 TRBV20-1 CSARQGITYEQYF TGCAGTGCTCGACAGGGGATCACCTACGAGCAGTACTTC
TRBJ2-3 many - TRBV20-1 CSARDAGSTDTQYF TGCAGTGCTAGAGATGCGGGGAGCACAGATACGCAGTATTTT
TRBJ1-5 few - TRBV20-1 CSARDQRQISNQPQHF TGCAGTGCTAGAGACCAGCGACAGATTAGCAATCAGCCCCAGCATTTT
TRBJ2-5 - TRBD2 TRBV20-1 CSASASGRGETQYF TGCAGTGCTAGTGCTAGCGGGAGAGGAGAGACCCAGTACTTC
TRBJ2-5 many - TRBV10-3 CAISGGTLQETQYF TGTGCCATCAGTGGGGGGACTTTACAAGAGACCCAGTACTTC
TRBJ1-6 few TRBD1 TRBV4-1 CASSQGLVRWTGHTLRGSPLHF TGCGCCAGCAGCCAGGGCTTGGTTCGTTGGACAGGGCATACCCTTAGAGGTTCACCCCTCCACTTT
TRBJ2-3 - - TRBV12-3/TRBV12-4 CASSSSGGHNTQYF TGTGCCAGCAGTTCTTCTGGGGGTCACAATACGCAGTATTTT
TRBJ1-1 many TRBD1 TRBV5-1 CASSAGGTEAFF TGTGCCAGCAGTGCAGGGGGCACTGAAGCTTTCTTT
TRBJ2-7 few - TRBV4-1 CASSQGMREFYEQYF TGCGCCAGCAGCCAAGGTATGAGGGAGTTCTACGAGCAGTACTTC